This entry lists 16 T cell receptor beta chains sequenced from one sample in a study of regulatory T cells in long-lasting Graves disease. HTBI primers from iRepertoire and Arm-PCR of CDR3 regions yielded the TCR beta libraries. TCRdb reanalysed the multiplex PCR reads using MiXCR and keeps one entry per CDR3 protein. The sample includes about 530,000 distinct CDR3 sequences, about 16% of them seen just once. Documented time point: newly diagnosed GD, antithyroid drugs for less than 3 months. PBMC-derived RNA was used for the TCR library. Another study also made use of these data, one on T cells in Graves' hyperthyroidism and ophthalmopathy.

The input for sequencing was peripheral blood mononuclear cells (PBMCs), taken at new diagnosis, from a patient treated with antithyroid drugs. The receptors originated from a woman aged 35-60 years with Graves disease.

This clonotype appeared a few times. J is TRBJ2-3 and V is TRBV12-3 or TRBV12-4, with 8 bases fitting TRBD1. The CDR3 spans 15 residues. Losses at the gene ends were 5 bases for V and 4 bases for J; bases not matched to a gene: 8. The CDR3 loop is CASSRTGTNADTQYF. The CDR3 DNA reads as TGTGCCAGCAGTCGGACAGGGACCAACGCAGATACGCAGTATTTT.

The chain joins TRBV12-3 or TRBV12-4 to TRBJ1-3; maybe TRBD1 (5 bases). V was clipped by 6 bases and J by 10 bases, with 16 bases between them. This CDR3 has 13 residues. CDR3 loop: CASRPTVGRTIYF. CDR3 bases: TGTGCCAGCAGACCGACGGTGGGACGGACCATATATTTT.

The chain uses TRBV12-3 or TRBV12-4 and TRBJ1-1, with D possibly matching TRBD1 (5 bases). V was trimmed by 5 bases and J by 3 bases, leaving 13 bases between them. The CDR3 sequence is 14 residues long. The DNA of the CDR3 is TGTGCCAGCAGTCCCAGGGTATTGGACACTGAAGCTTTCTTT. This translates into CASSPRVLDTEAFF.

This clonotype has just a few counts. The rearrangement joins TRBV27 to TRBJ1-2; TRBD1 aligns across 7 bases. CDR1 MNHEY and CDR2 SMNVEV come from the germline V gene (reference sequence). CDR3 length equals 12 residues. V lost 8 bases, J lost 8 bases, and 8 bases stayed unmatched. The CDR3 sequence is CASADRVGGYTF. CDR3 sequence (DNA): TGTGCCAGCGCAGACAGGGTGGGAGGCTACACCTTC.

This clonotype appeared a few times. V and J are TRBV29-1 and TRBJ2-6; D is unclear. Germline values: CDR1 SQVTM, CDR2 ANQGSEA. The CDR3 covers 16 residues. The V end lost 1 base, the J end lost 0 bases, and 10 bases lay between the germline ends. This CDR3 is CSVEAPNPSGANVLTF. The CDR3, as DNA: TGCAGCGTTGAAGCTCCTAATCCCTCTGGGGCCAACGTCCTGACTTTC.

In its sample, this clonotype was seen a few times. The gene calls are TRBV6-1 and TRBJ1-2, with D unclear. The CDR3 has 13 residues. V lost 5 bases and J 2 bases, leaving 9 bases between the germline ends. CDR1 MNHNS and CDR2 SASEGT come from the germline V gene. The CDR3 spells CASSTDGNYGYTF. Here the CDR3 DNA reads TGTGCCAGCAGTACGGACGGCAACTATGGCTACACCTTC.

This clonotype appeared many times. This CDR3 reads CASSSSGAYGYTF. In nucleotides, the CDR3 is TGCGCCAGCAGCTCCTCAGGGGCTTATGGCTACACCTTC. V is TRBV5-1 and J is TRBJ1-2; possible D gene TRBD1, 6 bases. This CDR3 has 13 amino acids. Per the germline V gene, CDR1 is SGHRS and CDR2 is YFSETQ. The V and J ends lost 3 bases and 5 bases respectively, with 11 bases between them.

In this sample, this clonotype turned up many times. The chain employs TRBV6-1 and TRBJ1-5, with D perhaps matching TRBD1 (6 bases). The V gene's germline CDR1 is MNHNS and CDR2 SASEGT. This CDR3 has 13 amino acids. Between the trimmed V and J ends, which lost 7 bases and 0 bases, there was a span of 7 bases. The CDR3 loop is CASNRDSNQPQHF. CDR3 nucleotide sequence: TGTGCCAGCAACAGGGATAGCAATCAGCCCCAGCATTTT.

This clonotype was seen many times. V and J are TRBV10-3 and TRBJ2-2; D may be TRBD1 or TRBD2 (5 bases each). Germline assignment: CDR1 ENHRY and CDR2 SYGVKD. Between the trimmed V and J ends, which lost 3 bases and 7 bases, there was a span of 15 bases. This CDR3 contains 15 residues. The CDR3: CAISDTNWDGGELFF. The CDR3 nucleotides are TGTGCCATCAGTGATACAAACTGGGACGGCGGGGAGCTGTTTTTT.

This clonotype was counted at least ten times. The rearrangement links TRBV28 to TRBJ1-3, with D possibly being TRBD1 (6 bases). Trimming took off 5 bases at V and 0 bases at J, with 14 bases between the two ends. The length of the CDR3 is 16 residues. The V gene's germline CDR1 is MDHEN and CDR2 SYDVKM. The CDR3 loop reads CASSPGGLYSGNTIYF. The DNA for the CDR3 is TGTGCCAGCAGTCCCGGGGGCCTCTACTCTGGAAACACCATATATTTT.

This clonotype has ten or more counts. For the CDR3, the DNA is TGTGCCAGCAGCCAACCGAGGACAGGGGCGAGTGAAAAACTGTTTTTT. Encoded protein: CASSQPRTGASEKLFF. The rearrangement uses TRBV3-1 and TRBJ1-4; 9 nucleotides agree with TRBD1. Losses at the gene ends were 2 bases for V and 7 bases for J; bases not matched to a gene: 8. Germline-derived CDR1 and CDR2 are LGHDT and YNNKEL (reference sequence). This CDR3 has 16 amino acids.

Many counts were recorded for this clonotype. The chain employs TRBV18 and TRBJ1-3; no definite D call. Trimming cost V 2 bases and J 5 bases, with 10 bases left between them. The CDR3 is 14 residues long. Germline V CDR1 and CDR2: KGHSH, LQKENI. CDR3 nucleotide sequence: TGTGCCAGCTCACCAAGTAGTTCCCGAAACACCATATATTTT. Encoded protein: CASSPSSSRNTIYF.

Regarding this clonotype: A read error may explain this, as a much larger clone is one base away. This rearrangement joins TRBV7-9 to TRBJ2-1; 13 nucleotides line up with TRBD2. The CDR3 length is 17 residues. Trimming took 8 bases from V and 8 from J; bases not matched to a gene: 15. Germline V gene lookup returns CDR1 SEHNR and CDR2 FQNEAQ (reference sequence). CDR3 coding DNA: TGTGCCAGCGGCCATGAATTGACTAGCGGGGGGCGGGATGAGCAGTTCTTC. Amino acids: CASGHELTSGGRDEQFF.

This clonotype has at least ten counts. This chain joins TRBV5-8 and TRBJ2-3; a possible D gene is TRBD2 (7 bases). V dropped 4 bases and J dropped 3 bases, with 15 bases sitting between them. The CDR3 is 15 amino acids. The V gene's germline CDR1 is SGHTS and CDR2 YDEGEE. The CDR3 here is CASSGRGERTDTQYF. CDR3 nucleotide sequence: TGTGCCAGCAGCGGGAGGGGGGAAAGGACAGATACGCAGTATTTT.

This rearrangement joins TRBV6-4 to TRBJ1-3; TRBD1 aligns across 7 bases. The germline gives CDR1 MRHNA, CDR2 SNTAGT. V dropped 5 bases and J dropped 1; count of bases not matched to a gene: 8. This CDR3 comprises 16 residues. The CDR3 DNA is TGTGCCAGCAGTTCACGACAGGGAGCGTCTGGAAACACCATATATTTT. Its protein is CASSSRQGASGNTIYF.

This clonotype was counted at least ten times. The V call is TRBV28, the J call TRBJ1-2; perhaps TRBD1 as D (6 bases). Germline V gene sequence: CDR1 MDHEN, CDR2 SYDVKM. CDR3 length equals 14 residues. Trimming shortened V by 5 bases and J by 6 bases, and 16 bases separated the two germline ends. The CDR3 protein is CASSLDRIKNGYTF. CDR3 bases: TGTGCCAGCAGTCTCGACAGGATAAAGAATGGCTACACCTTC.